This paragraph covers one TCR beta chain sequence. Its specificity is unknown. Each sample had two DNA replicates, about 0.52 ug blood or approximately 1.5 ug tissue. Sequenced by immunoSEQ multiplex PCR; TCRdb stores in-frame clones only, minus some. The sample carries approximately 39,000 clones, approximately 69% recorded once. These data belong to a study of early stage breast cancer tumors. On the study more broadly: ER+/PR+/HER2- status applied to about 80% of the 16 invasive breast tumors.

This CDR3 comprises 16 residues. From germline, CDR1 is SGHVS and CDR2 FQNEAQ. V trimming: 5 bases; J trimming: 14 bases; junction bases outside the gene matches: 20. Findings of the study overall: Comparing each tissue with blood distinguished tumor from normal in about 90% of the 16 patients.

Sequenced: blood. The V gene is TRBV7-8, the J gene TRBJ2-3, with 9 positions matching TRBD2. The source of this sequence is a person between 55 and 69 years old with breast cancer. The CDR3 protein is CASSMSSSGGRAISYF. In nucleotides, the CDR3 is TGTGCCAGCAGCATGAGCTCCAGCGGCGGGAGGGCTATTTCGTATTTT.